This T cell receptor (beta chain) was sequenced during a study of early T cells in non-severe SARS-CoV-2 infection. TCRdb processed the 5' RACE reads anew with MiXCR; each CDR3 protein has one entry. The profile shows fewer than 85,000 distinct CDR3 sequences, around a sixth of them singletons. This sequence originates from an adult who was a healthcare worker with PCR-confirmed SARS-CoV-2 infection or an uninfected control (not recorded which). The sample consisted of whole blood.

The CDR3 spells CASSLIAGFNSPLHF. The CDR3 coding sequence is TGTGCCAGCAGCTTAATCGCGGGATTTAATTCACCCCTCCACTTT. The chain is built from TRBV7-9 and TRBJ1-6, with unresolved D. This CDR3 region has 15 residues. The germline V and J ends were trimmed by 2 bases and 6 bases, with 11 bases remaining between them. Per germline, CDR1 SEHNR and CDR2 FQNEAQ (reference sequence). Combining the CDR3 with reference TRBV7-9 and TRBJ1-6 gives the whole variable domain DTGVSQNPRHKITKRGQNVTFRCDPISEHNRLYWYRQTLGQGPEFLTYFQNEAQLEKSRLLSDRFSAERPKGSFSTLEIQRTEQGDSAMYLCASSLIAGFNSPLHFGNGTRLTVT.